Listed below are T cell receptor beta chains from one sample, sequenced in a study of T cell responses to AZD1222 COVID-19 vaccine. Data came from immunoSEQ multiplex PCR; TCRdb stores just in-frame clones and leaves some out. The profile shows 120,000 to 150,000 clones, approximately 90% of them singletons. The sample here was peripheral blood, taken on day 0 of AZD1222 vaccination. The receptors derive from an adult in good health. Each CDR3 is given with its conserved first and last residue. D genes are given only for firm matches.

cdr3_aa v_call d_call
CASSVYRGHTEAFF TRBV5-1 TRBD1
CASSLFLTGELFF TRBV11-1 -
CASSPRWTGDAEAFF TRBV5-1 -
CASSSRSVSGANVLTF TRBV9 -
CASSLAPSGSGVEQYF TRBV11-3 -
CASSLRGVNEQYF TRBV5-1 TRBD2
CASSAISGPQHF TRBV12-3/TRBV12-4 -
CASYSPSTQETQYF TRBV6-5 -
CASSLSGGGTQYF TRBV7-9 -
CSVAAGTNYEQYF TRBV29-1 -